This paragraph reports one T cell receptor beta chain. Its antigen is not known. The sample is drawn from a study of T cell responses to AZD1222 COVID-19 vaccine. Regarding the study as a whole: Spike-specific TCR breadth and depth grew following two AZD1222 doses. Seropositivity was recorded at baseline in only a handful of AZD1222 recipients.

The assay was immunoSEQ multiplex PCR, and TCRdb's table has in-frame clones only and misses some. The data hold 100,000 to 150,000 clones, with approximately 85% observed a single time. The CDR3 is 11 residues long. V shed 3 bases and J shed 7 bases, with 6 bases lying between them. This receptor was identified in an adult who received the MenACWY meningococcal vaccine as a control. The J gene is TRBJ2-5, the V gene TRBV12-3 or TRBV12-4, with D perhaps given as TRBD1 or TRBD2 (5 bases each). Source: peripheral blood, taken 28 days after the second dose of the MenACWY control vaccine. CDR3 coding DNA: TGTGCCAGCAGTTTTGGGGGGACCCAGTACTTC. This translates into CASSFGGTQYF.